This TCR beta chain was sequenced for a study of blood T cells in healthy people across ages. PCR was performed a second time for roughly 7 to 12 cycles using a sample-barcoded 5' primer and a J-beta primer mix. Every sample returned 2.5 million or more CDR3-containing paired-end reads. TCRdb itself ran the 5' RACE reads through MiXCR, one entry per CDR3 protein. The table has roughly 800,000 distinct CDR3 sequences, 25% seen once. There are 15 residues in the CDR3. CDR1 is SGHTA and CDR2 is FQGNSA in the germline V gene. V was shortened by 2 bases and J by 2 bases, with 10 bases between the two germline ends. This clonotype was counted a few times. The antigen is not known. The sample, around 10 milliliters of peripheral blood, was drawn from each donor. The study's findings and limits: Donor CMV status, an unknown factor, possibly confounded changes in expanded clonotypes.

This sample also appeared in a second study, on T cells of mothers and their children. That report adds: Related mother-child pairs showed slightly, non-significantly higher overlap than unrelated pairs.

The sample consisted of blood. The rearrangement links TRBV7-2 to TRBJ2-1; D remains ambiguous. This clonotype originated in a boy aged 5-17 years in good health. Written as DNA, the CDR3 is TGTGCCAGCAGCTTACCGTGGGGAACCTACAATGAGCAGTTCTTC. It is translated as CASSLPWGTYNEQFF.